These 24 T cell receptor beta chains share one sample of origin, sequenced in a study of shared T cell receptors in the human thymus. The method was immunoSEQ multiplex PCR; TCRdb's version includes in-frame clones alone and lacks a portion of them. The table records around 68,000 clones, 90% to 95% of them present only once. The specimen sequenced was thymocytes. All receptors come from a human donor.

The rearrangement joins TRBV5-1 to TRBJ2-7, with D possibly TRBD1 on 8 matching bases. Per germline, CDR1 SGHRS and CDR2 YFSETQ. The CDR3 runs to 18 residues. V was clipped by 4 bases and J by 3 bases, with 26 bases between them. CDR3 bases: TGCGCCAGCAGCAGACGCCCCAGGGGGCAGGGACTAATCTACGAGCAGTACTTC. Translation gives CASSRRPRGQGLIYEQYF. Full variable domain (outside the CDR3, taken from reference TRBV5-1 and TRBJ2-7): KAGVTQTPRYLIKTRGQQVTLSCSPISGHRSVSWYQQTPGQGLQFLFEYFSETQRNKGNFPGRFSGRQFSNSRSEMNVSTLELGDSALYLCASSRRPRGQGLIYEQYFGPGTRLTVT.

This chain uses TRBV19 with TRBJ2-6; D perhaps matches TRBD2 (7 bases). V lost 3 bases, J lost 1 base, and 10 bases lay in between. CDR1 LNHDA and CDR2 SQIVND come from the germline V gene (reference sequence). CDR3 length: 16 residues. CDR3 nucleotide sequence: TGTGCCAGTAGTATCGGGGGGACATCTGGGGCCAACGTCCTGACTTTC. The encoded protein is CASSIGGTSGANVLTF.

This clone occurred once. In the same sample, other DNA sequences code for this CDR3. The rearrangement joins TRBV7-9 to TRBJ2-3; weak D call: TRBD2 (5 bases). The V gene lost 5 bases and the J gene lost 2 bases, with 17 bases spanning the gap. Germline V gives CDR1 SEHNR, CDR2 FQNEAQ (reference sequence). The CDR3 runs to 16 residues. CDR3 residues: CASSLGLAAVTDTQYF. DNA of the CDR3: TGTGCCAGCAGCCTTGGACTCGCGGCCGTCACAGATACGCAGTATTTT.

CDR3 in amino acids: CASSVVAGRGYTF. The CDR3, as DNA: TGTGCCAGCAGCGTAGTCGCAGGGCGAGGCTACACCTTC. This rearrangement joins TRBV9 to TRBJ1-2; D might be TRBD1 (5 bases). Germline-derived CDR1 and CDR2 are SGDLS and YYNGEE. The CDR3 spans 13 residues. V gave up 0 bases and J gave up 8 bases, with 11 bases separating them.

The J gene is TRBJ1-1, the V gene TRBV5-6; 9 nucleotides agree with TRBD1. Germline CDR1 is SGHDT and CDR2 is YYEEEE. The ends lost 5 bases at V and 2 bases at J; junction bases unmatched: 16. The CDR3 runs to 18 residues. In nucleotides, the CDR3 is TGTGCCAGCAGGCCAAACAGGGACAGGGAAAATAAAAACACTGAAGCTTTCTTT. This encodes CASRPNRDRENKNTEAFF.

The rearrangement links TRBV5-1 to TRBJ2-7; D not certain. This CDR3 is 16 amino acids long. The germline V and J ends were trimmed by 4 bases and 0 bases, with 17 bases remaining between them. Germline-derived CDR1 and CDR2 are SGHRS and YFSETQ. The CDR3 bases are TGCGCCAGCAGCCCCCGGCCTTTAACCAGCTCCTACGAGCAGTACTTC. Protein product: CASSPRPLTSSYEQYF.

The chain combines TRBV10-3 with TRBJ1-6; TRBD1 is a possible D gene (6 bases). Germline V lookup: CDR1 ENHRY, CDR2 SYGVKD. The CDR3 consists of 14 residues. V dropped 2 bases and J dropped 13 bases, with 15 bases sitting between them. CDR3 loop: CAISEDRQVSPLHF. In DNA form, the CDR3 reads TGTGCCATCAGTGAGGACCGACAGGTTTCGCCCCTCCACTTT.

The chain links TRBV2 to TRBJ2-7; D is unresolved. This CDR3 comprises 12 residues. Trimming cost V 6 bases and J 4 bases, with 10 bases left between them. Germline assignment: CDR1 SNHLY and CDR2 FYNNEI. In DNA, the CDR3 is TGTGCCAGCAGGAAGACTGTATACGAGCAGTACTTC. This gives the protein CASRKTVYEQYF.

This clone was seen only a few times. J is TRBJ1-6 and V is TRBV18; D remains unclear. The germline V gene has CDR1 KGHSH and CDR2 LQKENI. V was clipped by 3 bases and J by 6 bases, with 12 bases between them. CDR3 length: 15 residues. CDR3 loop: CASSPRKGSNSPLHF. As DNA, the CDR3 is TGTGCCAGCTCACCGCGTAAAGGGAGTAATTCACCCCTCCACTTT.

The chain couples TRBV28 to TRBJ2-7, with a weak D call TRBD1 (6 bases). The length of the CDR3 is 12 residues. V gave up 6 bases and J gave up 1 base, with 7 bases separating them. From germline, CDR1 is MDHEN and CDR2 SYDVKM. CDR3 amino acids: CASSQGSYEQYF. In DNA form, the CDR3 reads TGTGCCAGCAGCCAGGGGTCCTACGAGCAGTACTTC. The variable domain in full, completed from reference TRBV28 and TRBJ2-7, reads DVKVTQSSRYLVKRTGEKVFLECVQDMDHENMFWYRQDPGLGLRLIYFSYDVKMKEKGDIPEGYSVSREKKERFSLILESASTNQTSMYLCASSQGSYEQYFGPGTRLTVT.

The chain joins TRBV4-1 to TRBJ2-5, with D perhaps TRBD1 (9 bases). The germline V gene has CDR1 MGHRA and CDR2 YSYEKL. CDR3 length equals 16 residues. V lost 7 bases to trimming and J lost 3 bases, with 21 bases between them. CDR3 nucleotides: TGCGCCAGCACCTCGGGACAGGGAGCGGGGGAAGAGACCCAGTACTTC. The encoded protein is CASTSGQGAGEETQYF.

The chain has TRBV5-4 and TRBJ2-7; maybe TRBD1 (5 bases). Trimming stripped 3 bases from V and 2 bases from J, with 12 bases between. This CDR3 is built from 14 residues. Germline-derived CDR1 and CDR2 are SGHNT and YYREEE (reference sequence). In DNA, the CDR3 is TGTGCCAGCAGCTCGCAGACAGTACCCTACGAGCAGTACTTC. Its protein is CASSSQTVPYEQYF.

In DNA form, the CDR3 reads TGTGCTAGTGGCGTATTCAGGAGAGGTCAGCCCCAGCATTTT. Its protein product is CASGVFRRGQPQHF. The V call is TRBV12-5, the J call TRBJ1-5; no clear D. The CDR3 runs to 14 residues. V was trimmed by 6 bases and J by 6 bases, leaving 15 bases between them. Germline V gives CDR1 LGHNT, CDR2 FRNRAP. The whole variable domain, filled in from reference TRBV12-5 and TRBJ1-5, reads DARVTQTPRHKVTEMGQEVTMRCQPILGHNTVFWYRQTMMQGLELLAYFRNRAPLDDSGMPKDRFSAEMPDATLATLKIQPSEPRDSAVYFCASGVFRRGQPQHFGDGTRLSIL.

This sequence joins TRBV7-8 and TRBJ1-1, with a possible D match to TRBD1 (6 bases). Trimming stripped 4 bases from V and 1 base from J, with 13 bases between. Germline V gives CDR1 SGHVS, CDR2 FQNEAQ. The CDR3 covers 15 residues. DNA of the CDR3: TGTGCCAGCAGCTCGATGAGGGGGACGAACACTGAAGCTTTCTTT. Translation: CASSSMRGTNTEAFF.

This clone came up once. This chain joins TRBV27 and TRBJ1-2, with D possibly matching TRBD1 (5 bases). Per germline, CDR1 MNHEY and CDR2 SMNVEV (reference sequence). The CDR3 spans 13 residues. Trimming stripped 2 bases from V and 8 bases from J, with 12 bases between. The CDR3 here is CASSLRQSYGYTF. DNA for the CDR3: TGTGCCAGCAGTTTAAGACAGAGTTACGGCTACACCTTC.

The chain has TRBV27 and TRBJ2-2, with TRBD1 matching over 9 bases. J lost 0 bases, V lost 6 bases, and 8 bases had no gene match. The CDR3 runs 17 residues. In germline, CDR1 is MNHEY, CDR2 SMNVEV (reference sequence). The CDR3 DNA reads as TGTGCCAGCAGGCCACAGGGGGCCGTCGCGAACACCGGGGAGCTGTTTTTT. Translated, it gives CASRPQGAVANTGELFF.

The chain employs TRBV5-4 and TRBJ2-6; 8 positions agree with TRBD1. The CDR3 consists of 18 residues. CDR1 and CDR2 (germline): SGHNT, YYREEE (reference sequence). J lost 0 bases, V lost 2 bases, and 7 bases had no gene match. CDR3 sequence (DNA): TGTGCCAGCAGCTTCGCTCAGGGGGCACGCTCTGGGGCCAACGTCCTGACTTTC. Translation gives CASSFAQGARSGANVLTF.

The genes are TRBV25-1 and TRBJ2-1, with 7 bases lining up with TRBD1. Germline CDR1 reads MGHDK; CDR2 reads SYGVNS. The CDR3 sequence is 17 residues long. V was pared by 4 bases and J by 8 bases, with 17 bases of the junction left unmatched. CDR3 region: CASSGRSRDSRLDEQFF. The CDR3 DNA reads as TGTGCCAGCAGTGGACGCAGCCGGGACAGCCGTTTGGATGAGCAGTTCTTC.

Only one count was recorded for this clone. The chain joins TRBV7-2 to TRBJ2-2; D might be TRBD1 (6 bases). Trimming cost V 1 base and J 6 bases, with 12 bases left between them. Germline CDR1 and CDR2: SGHTA and FQGNSA. The CDR3 consists of 15 residues. Here the CDR3 DNA reads TGTGCCAGCAGCTTAGAAGTACAGGGTCCCGGGGAGCTGTTTTTT. Translation gives CASSLEVQGPGELFF.

The J gene is TRBJ1-5, the V gene TRBV19; the D is unclear. With 3 bases removed from V and 3 bases from J, the gap between germline ends came to 9 bases. CDR3 length equals 14 residues. Germline V gene sequence: CDR1 LNHDA, CDR2 SQIVND (reference sequence). CDR3 protein: CASSISGYNQPQHF. As DNA, the CDR3 is TGTGCCAGTAGTATTAGTGGGTACAATCAGCCCCAGCATTTT. Supplemented by reference TRBV19 and TRBJ1-5, the full variable domain reads DGGITQSPKYLFRKEGQNVTLSCEQNLNHDAMYWYRQDPGQGLRLIYYSQIVNDFQKGDIAEGYSVSREKKESFPLTVTSAQKNPTAFYLCASSISGYNQPQHFGDGTRLSIL.

The chain links TRBV4-3 to TRBJ1-2, with 7 bases fitting TRBD1. After removal of 0 bases from V and 3 bases from J, the junction contained 16 bases not matched to a gene. Germline V CDR1 and CDR2: LGHNA, YSLEER. This CDR3 region has 19 residues. CDR3: CASSQEAQTGRFSDYGYTF. In DNA form, the CDR3 reads TGCGCCAGCAGCCAAGAGGCCCAGACAGGGAGGTTCTCGGACTATGGCTACACCTTC.

The chain combines TRBV15 with TRBJ2-7; D is ambiguous. Trimming stripped 1 base from V and 0 bases from J, with 10 bases between. The CDR3 contains 15 residues. The V gene's germline CDR1 is LNHNV and CDR2 YYDKDF (reference sequence). CDR3 bases: TGTGCCACCAGCAGAGCCCACAGAAGCTCCTACGAGCAGTACTTC. This translates into CATSRAHRSSYEQYF.

The rearrangement uses TRBV11-3 and TRBJ2-3; 9 nucleotides match TRBD2. The V and J ends lost 5 bases and 0 bases, in that order; junction bases with no gene match: 6. This CDR3 is built from 16 residues. The germline V gene encodes CDR1 SGHNT and CDR2 YENEEA. The CDR3 spells CASSPGLAPSTDTQYF. Here the CDR3 DNA reads TGTGCCAGCAGCCCCGGACTAGCGCCCAGCACAGATACGCAGTATTTT.

The chain employs TRBV9 and TRBJ2-3, with 8 bases that match TRBD2. The CDR3 covers 22 residues. Germline loops: CDR1 SGDLS, CDR2 YYNGEE. Trimming removed 0 bases from V and 2 bases from J; junction bases left unmatched: 23. The CDR3 nucleotides read TGTGCCAGCAGCGTAGCGGGGGGGGCTGAGGGACTCCCTAAACCTTCCACAGATACGCAGTATTTT. Translation gives CASSVAGGAEGLPKPSTDTQYF.